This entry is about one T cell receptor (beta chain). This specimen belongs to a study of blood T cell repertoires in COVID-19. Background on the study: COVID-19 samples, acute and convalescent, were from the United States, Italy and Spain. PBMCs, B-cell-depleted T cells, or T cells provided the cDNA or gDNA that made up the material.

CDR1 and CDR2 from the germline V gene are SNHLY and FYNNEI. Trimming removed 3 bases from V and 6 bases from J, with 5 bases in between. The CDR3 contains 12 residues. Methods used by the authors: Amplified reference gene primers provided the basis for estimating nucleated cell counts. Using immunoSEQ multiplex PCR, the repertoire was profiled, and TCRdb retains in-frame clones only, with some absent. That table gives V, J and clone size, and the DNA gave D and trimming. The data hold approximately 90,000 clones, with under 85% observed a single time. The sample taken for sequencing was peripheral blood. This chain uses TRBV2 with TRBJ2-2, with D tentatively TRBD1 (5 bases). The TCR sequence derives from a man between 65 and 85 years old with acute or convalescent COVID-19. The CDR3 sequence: CASSDRAGELFF. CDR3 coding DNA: TGTGCCAGCAGTGACAGGGCCGGGGAGCTGTTTTTT.